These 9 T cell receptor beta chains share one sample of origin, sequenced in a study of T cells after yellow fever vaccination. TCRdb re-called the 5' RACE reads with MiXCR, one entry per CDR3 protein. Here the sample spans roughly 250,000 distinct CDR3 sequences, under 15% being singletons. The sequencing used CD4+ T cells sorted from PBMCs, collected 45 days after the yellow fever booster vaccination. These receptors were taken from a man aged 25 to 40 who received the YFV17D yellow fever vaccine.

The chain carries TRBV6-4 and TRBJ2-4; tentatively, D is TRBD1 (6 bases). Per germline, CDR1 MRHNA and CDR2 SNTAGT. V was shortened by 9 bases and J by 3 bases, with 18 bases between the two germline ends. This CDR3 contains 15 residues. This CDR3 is CASPRTEIGKNIQYF. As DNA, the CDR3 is TGTGCCAGTCCGCGGACAGAAATAGGCAAAAACATTCAGTACTTC.

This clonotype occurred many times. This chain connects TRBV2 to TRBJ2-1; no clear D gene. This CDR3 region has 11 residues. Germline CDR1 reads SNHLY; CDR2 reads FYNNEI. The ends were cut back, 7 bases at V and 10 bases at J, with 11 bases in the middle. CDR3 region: CASTAGWEQFF. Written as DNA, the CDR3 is TGTGCCAGCACCGCCGGTTGGGAGCAGTTCTTC.

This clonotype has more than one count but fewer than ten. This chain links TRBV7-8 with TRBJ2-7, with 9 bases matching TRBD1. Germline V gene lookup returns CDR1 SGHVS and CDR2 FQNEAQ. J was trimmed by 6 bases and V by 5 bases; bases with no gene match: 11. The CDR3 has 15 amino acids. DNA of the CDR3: TGTGCCAGCAGCGTCTACCCGGGACAGGGTGGCGAGCAGTACTTC. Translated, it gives CASSVYPGQGGEQYF.

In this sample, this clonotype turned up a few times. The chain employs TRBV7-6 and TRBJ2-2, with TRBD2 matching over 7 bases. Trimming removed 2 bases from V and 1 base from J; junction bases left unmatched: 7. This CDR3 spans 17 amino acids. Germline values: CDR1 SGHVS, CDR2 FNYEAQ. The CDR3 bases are TGTGCCAGCAGCTTATCGTGGGGAGGGCAGAACACCGGGGAGCTGTTTTTT. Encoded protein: CASSLSWGGQNTGELFF.

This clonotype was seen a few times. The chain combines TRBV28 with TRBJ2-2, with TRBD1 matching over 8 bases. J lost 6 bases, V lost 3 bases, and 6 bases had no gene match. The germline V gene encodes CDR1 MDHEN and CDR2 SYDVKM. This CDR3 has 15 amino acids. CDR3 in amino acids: CASSLTGAFPGELFF. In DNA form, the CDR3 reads TGTGCCAGCAGTTTGACAGGGGCCTTTCCCGGGGAGCTGTTTTTT. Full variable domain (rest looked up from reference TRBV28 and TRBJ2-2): DVKVTQSSRYLVKRTGEKVFLECVQDMDHENMFWYRQDPGLGLRLIYFSYDVKMKEKGDIPEGYSVSREKKERFSLILESASTNQTSMYLCASSLTGAFPGELFFGEGSRLTVL.

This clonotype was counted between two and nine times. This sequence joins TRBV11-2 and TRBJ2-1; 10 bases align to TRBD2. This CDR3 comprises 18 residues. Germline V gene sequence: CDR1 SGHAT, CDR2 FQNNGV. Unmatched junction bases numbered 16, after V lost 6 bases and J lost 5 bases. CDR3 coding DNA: TGTGCCAGCAGTCTACGGGGGTCTAGCGGGAGTGGCCACAATGAGCAGTTCTTC. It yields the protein CASSLRGSSGSGHNEQFF. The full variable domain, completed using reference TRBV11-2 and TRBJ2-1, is EAGVAQSPRYKIIEKRQSVAFWCNPISGHATLYWYQQILGQGPKLLIQFQNNGVVDDSQLPKDRFSAERLKGVDSTLKIQPAKLEDSAVYLCASSLRGSSGSGHNEQFFGPGTRLTVL.

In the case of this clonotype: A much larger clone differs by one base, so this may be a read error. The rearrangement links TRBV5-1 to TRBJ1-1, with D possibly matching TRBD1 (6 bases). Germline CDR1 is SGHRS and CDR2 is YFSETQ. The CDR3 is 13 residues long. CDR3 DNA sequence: TGCGCGTGCGGGCGGGGAAGGGGGACTGAAGCTTTCTTT. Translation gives CACGRGRGTEAFF.

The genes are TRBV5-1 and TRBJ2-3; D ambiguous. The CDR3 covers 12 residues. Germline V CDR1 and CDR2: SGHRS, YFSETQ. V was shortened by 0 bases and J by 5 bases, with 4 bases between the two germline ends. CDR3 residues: CASSLALDTQYF. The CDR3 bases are TGCGCCAGCAGCTTGGCTCTAGATACGCAGTATTTT.

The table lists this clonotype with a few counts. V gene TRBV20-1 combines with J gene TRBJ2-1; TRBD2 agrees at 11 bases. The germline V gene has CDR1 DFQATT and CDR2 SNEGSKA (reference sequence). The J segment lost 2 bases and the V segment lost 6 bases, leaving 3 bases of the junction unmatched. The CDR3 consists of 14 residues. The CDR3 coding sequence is TGCAGTGCGGGGACTAGCGGCCCCTACAATGAGCAGTTCTTC. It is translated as CSAGTSGPYNEQFF.